This TCR beta chain was profiled in a study of molecular identifiers for immune sequencing clone quantification. Overall study findings and caveats: Clonotypes surpassing 20 RNA copies contained over 99% of effector molecules, versus under 1% in naive cells. Jurkat TCR RNA spiked in from one cell (amid over 850,000 naive cells) was reportedly detectable.

Germline V CDR1 and CDR2: MGHRA, YSYEKL. The CDR3 consists of 14 residues. Points on this clonotype: Its antigen remains unidentified. A much larger clone is a single base away; this may be a read error.

Libraries of naive CD8 cells were prepared from around 20,000 to 990,000 sorted cells using 10%, 30% or 50% RNA. Bulk TCR library preparation followed previously described methods with listed TCR primers. TCRdb reanalysed the PCR reads using MiXCR and keeps one entry per CDR3 protein. Among about 65,000 distinct CDR3 sequences listed, around 18% were seen once. The material sequenced was naive CD8+ T cells from blood, with Jurkat cell RNA spiked in. Subset meaning: FACS-sorted CD8+CD4-CCR7+CD45RA+ naive T cells. This receptor was taken from a human donor in good health. Some libraries in this study had Jurkat cell RNA spiked in. This chain uses TRBV4-1 with TRBJ2-7; D is possibly TRBD2 (5 bases). The CDR3 spells CASSQALDSYEQHF. In nucleotides, the CDR3 is TGCGCCAGCAGCCAAGCACTAGACTCGTACGAGCAGCACTTC.